The T cell receptor beta chain under discussion was sequenced for a study of T cell changes during pregnancy in multiple sclerosis. The protocol was immunoSEQ multiplex PCR, while the TCRdb copy is restricted to in-frame clones and leaves out a portion. The table has 50,000 or so clones, roughly 91% seen once; the top ten hold 0.27%. The sample here was CD4+ T cells from peripheral blood mononuclear cells, taken in the second trimester of pregnancy. The clonotype was recovered from a female donor with multiple sclerosis, enrolled in a pregnancy study.

CDR3 protein: CASSTLGGGDTGELFF. CDR3 DNA: TGTGCCAGCAGTACCCTGGGGGGAGGGGACACCGGGGAGCTGTTTTTT. V and J are TRBV2 and TRBJ2-2, with TRBD2 matching over 7 bases. Looked up from germline, CDR1 is SNHLY and CDR2 is FYNNEI. This CDR3 spans 16 amino acids. With 5 bases clipped from V and 3 bases from J, the junction kept 9 bases outside the gene matches.